The clone carrying this TCR beta chain was seen just once. The antigen is unknown. The CDR3 spans 14 residues. J was trimmed by 4 bases and V by 6 bases; bases with no gene match: 7. The germline V gene encodes CDR1 MDHEN and CDR2 SYDVKM. TCRdb's copy holds only in-frame clones and misses some; the assay was immunoSEQ multiplex PCR. The sample carries around 480,000 clones, 75% to 80% recorded once. Adult donors, all healthy and HIV-negative, had no recent acute infections or vaccinations. This sample was taken from a study of shared clonotypes between healthy human individuals. Findings and caveats of the study: Sampling involved blood alone; tissue repertoires likely differ. Investigators expected sequencing depth to affect clonotype sharing among donors.

The TCR sequence derives from a woman between 35 and 50 years old in good health. Some clones in this sample may be carry-over from other donors' samples. The chain joins TRBV28 to TRBJ1-1, with 8 positions matching TRBD1. Sequencing was done on a sample of PBMCs. The CDR3 nucleotides read TGTGCCAGCAGAAGGACAGGGCTGAGCACTGAAGCTTTCTTT. This encodes CASRRTGLSTEAFF. The full variable domain, with the rest looked up from reference TRBV28 and TRBJ1-1, is DVKVTQSSRYLVKRTGEKVFLECVQDMDHENMFWYRQDPGLGLRLIYFSYDVKMKEKGDIPEGYSVSREKKERFSLILESASTNQTSMYLCASRRTGLSTEAFFGQGTRLTVV.